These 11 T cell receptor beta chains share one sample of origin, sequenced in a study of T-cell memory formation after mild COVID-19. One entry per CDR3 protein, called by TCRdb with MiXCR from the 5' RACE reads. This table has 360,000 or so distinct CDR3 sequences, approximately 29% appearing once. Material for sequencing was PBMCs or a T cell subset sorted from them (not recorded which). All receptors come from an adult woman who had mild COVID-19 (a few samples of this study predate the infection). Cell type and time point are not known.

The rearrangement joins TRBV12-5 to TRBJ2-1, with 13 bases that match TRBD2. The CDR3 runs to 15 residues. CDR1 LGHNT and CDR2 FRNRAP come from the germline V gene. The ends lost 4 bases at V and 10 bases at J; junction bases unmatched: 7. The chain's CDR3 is CASGSGTSGTDEQFF. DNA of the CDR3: TGTGCTAGTGGTTCGGGGACTAGCGGGACCGACGAGCAGTTCTTC.

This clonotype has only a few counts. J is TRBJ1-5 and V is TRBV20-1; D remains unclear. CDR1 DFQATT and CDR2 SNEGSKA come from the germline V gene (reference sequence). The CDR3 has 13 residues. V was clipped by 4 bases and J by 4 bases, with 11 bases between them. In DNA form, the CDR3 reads TGCAGTGCTAACACGGTGGGGAATCAGCCCCAGCATTTT. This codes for CSANTVGNQPQHF.

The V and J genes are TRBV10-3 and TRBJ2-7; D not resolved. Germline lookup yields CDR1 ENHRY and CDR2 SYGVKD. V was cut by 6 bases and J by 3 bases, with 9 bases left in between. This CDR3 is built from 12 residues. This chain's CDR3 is CAISLDGYEQYF. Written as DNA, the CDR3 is TGTGCCATCAGCTTGGACGGCTACGAGCAGTACTTC.

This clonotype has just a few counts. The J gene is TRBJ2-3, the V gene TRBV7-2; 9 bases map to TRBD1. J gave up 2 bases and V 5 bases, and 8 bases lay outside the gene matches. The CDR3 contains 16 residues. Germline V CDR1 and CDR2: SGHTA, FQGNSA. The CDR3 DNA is TGTGCCAGCAGCCAGAGACAGGGGGTAGCCACAGATACGCAGTATTTT. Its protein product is CASSQRQGVATDTQYF.

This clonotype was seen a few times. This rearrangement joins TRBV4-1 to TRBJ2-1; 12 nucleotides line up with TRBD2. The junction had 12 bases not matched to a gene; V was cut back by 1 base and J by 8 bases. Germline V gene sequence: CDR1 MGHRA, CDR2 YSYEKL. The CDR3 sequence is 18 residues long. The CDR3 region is CASSQGRTRLAGVDEQFF. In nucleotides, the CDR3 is TGCGCCAGCAGCCAAGGGAGAACTAGACTAGCGGGAGTCGATGAGCAGTTCTTC.

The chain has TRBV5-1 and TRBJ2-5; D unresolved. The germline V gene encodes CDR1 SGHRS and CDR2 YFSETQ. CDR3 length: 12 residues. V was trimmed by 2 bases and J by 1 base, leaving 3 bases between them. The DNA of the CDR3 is TGCGCCAGCAGCTTTCTCCAAGAGACCCAGTACTTC. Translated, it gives CASSFLQETQYF. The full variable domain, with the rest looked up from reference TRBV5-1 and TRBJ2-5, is KAGVTQTPRYLIKTRGQQVTLSCSPISGHRSVSWYQQTPGQGLQFLFEYFSETQRNKGNFPGRFSGRQFSNSRSEMNVSTLELGDSALYLCASSFLQETQYFGPGTRLLVL.

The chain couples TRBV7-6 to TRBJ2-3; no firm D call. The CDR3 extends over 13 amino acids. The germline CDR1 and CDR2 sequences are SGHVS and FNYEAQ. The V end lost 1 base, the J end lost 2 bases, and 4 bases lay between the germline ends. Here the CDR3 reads CASSLEITDTQYF. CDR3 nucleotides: TGTGCCAGCAGCTTAGAGATCACAGATACGCAGTATTTT.

The CDR3 coding sequence is TGTGCCAGCAGCCAGACACAGGTCGGAGGCTACACCTTC. Translated: CASSQTQVGGYTF. This chain joins TRBV7-8 and TRBJ1-2; D is possibly TRBD1 (5 bases). CDR1 and CDR2 (germline): SGHVS, FQNEAQ. V shed 5 bases and J shed 8 bases, with 15 bases lying between them. This CDR3 comprises 13 residues. Complete variable domain (other parts from reference TRBV7-8 and TRBJ1-2): GAGVSQSPRYKVAKRGQDVALRCDPISGHVSLFWYQQALGQGPEFLTYFQNEAQLDKSGLPSDRFFAERPEGSVSTLKIQRTQQEDSAVYLCASSQTQVGGYTFGSGTRLTVV.

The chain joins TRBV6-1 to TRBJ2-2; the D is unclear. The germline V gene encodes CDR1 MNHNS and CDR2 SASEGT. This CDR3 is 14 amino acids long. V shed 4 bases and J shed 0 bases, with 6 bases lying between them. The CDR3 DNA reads TGTGCCAGCAGTGGGCAGACGAACACCGGGGAGCTGTTTTTT. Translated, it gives CASSGQTNTGELFF.

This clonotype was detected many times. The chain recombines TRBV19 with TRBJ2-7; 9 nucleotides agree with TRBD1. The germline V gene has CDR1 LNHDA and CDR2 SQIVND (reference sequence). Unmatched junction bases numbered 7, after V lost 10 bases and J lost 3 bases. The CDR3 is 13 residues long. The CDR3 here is CATRPGQGYEQYF. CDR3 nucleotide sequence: TGTGCCACGCGACCGGGACAGGGCTACGAGCAGTACTTC.

In nucleotides, the CDR3 is TGTGCCAGCAGCTTAGTCGGTACTAGCGGGAGGCCTTACGAGCAGTACTTC. It encodes CASSLVGTSGRPYEQYF. The rearrangement joins TRBV7-2 to TRBJ2-7; 12 bases align to TRBD2. Germline CDR1 is SGHTA and CDR2 is FQGNSA. This CDR3 is built from 17 residues. The V and J ends lost 1 base and 4 bases, in that order; junction bases with no gene match: 8.